Sequencing of this T cell receptor (beta chain) was carried out in a study of cytomegalovirus exposure and HLA in healthy donors. The CDR3 has 14 amino acids. V dropped 3 bases and J dropped 8; count of bases not matched to a gene: 5. Germline CDR1 is SEHNR and CDR2 is FQNEAQ (reference sequence). Primers included in the PCR were 60 Vbeta and 13 Jbeta primers. Assay used: immunoSEQ multiplex PCR; TCRdb lists only in-frame clones, some missing. The sample contains about 150,000 clones, approximately 73% of which appear only once. The study's findings and limits: Further analysis, carried out later, found HLA-associated TCR beta chains more clonally expanded than equally common other chains.

For this clone: Its target is unknown.

The specimen sequenced was PBMCs. The chain has TRBV7-9 and TRBJ1-4; 8 bases align to TRBD1. This sequence was found in a woman under 30 in good health and CMV-seronegative. The CDR3 coding sequence is TGTGCCAGCAGCTTCGGACAGGGAGGGGAAAAACTGTTTTTT. This encodes CASSFGQGGEKLFF.